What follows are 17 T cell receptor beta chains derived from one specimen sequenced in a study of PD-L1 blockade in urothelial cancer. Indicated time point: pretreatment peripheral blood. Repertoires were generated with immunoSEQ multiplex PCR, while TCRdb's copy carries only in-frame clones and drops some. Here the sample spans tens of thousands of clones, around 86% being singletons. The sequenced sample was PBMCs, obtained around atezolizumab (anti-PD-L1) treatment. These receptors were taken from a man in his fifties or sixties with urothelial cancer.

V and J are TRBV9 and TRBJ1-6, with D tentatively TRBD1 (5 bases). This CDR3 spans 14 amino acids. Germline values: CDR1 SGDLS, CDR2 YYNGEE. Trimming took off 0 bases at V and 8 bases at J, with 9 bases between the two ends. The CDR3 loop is CASSVAGRDSPLHF. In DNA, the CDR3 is TGTGCCAGCAGCGTAGCTGGCAGGGATTCACCCCTCCACTTT.

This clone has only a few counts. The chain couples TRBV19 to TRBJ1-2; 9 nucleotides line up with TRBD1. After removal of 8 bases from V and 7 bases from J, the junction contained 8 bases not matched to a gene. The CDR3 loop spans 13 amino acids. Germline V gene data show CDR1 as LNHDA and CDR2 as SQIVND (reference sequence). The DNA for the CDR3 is TGTGCCAGTGTACCGGGACAGGGTGGTGGCTACACCTTC. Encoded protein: CASVPGQGGGYTF.

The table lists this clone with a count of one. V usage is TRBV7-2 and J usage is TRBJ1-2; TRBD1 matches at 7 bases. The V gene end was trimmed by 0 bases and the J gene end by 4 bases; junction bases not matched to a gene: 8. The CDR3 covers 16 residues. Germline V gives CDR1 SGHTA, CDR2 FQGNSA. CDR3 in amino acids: CASSLAVTDRRYGYTF. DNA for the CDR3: TGTGCCAGCAGCTTAGCGGTCACGGACAGGCGCTATGGCTACACCTTC.

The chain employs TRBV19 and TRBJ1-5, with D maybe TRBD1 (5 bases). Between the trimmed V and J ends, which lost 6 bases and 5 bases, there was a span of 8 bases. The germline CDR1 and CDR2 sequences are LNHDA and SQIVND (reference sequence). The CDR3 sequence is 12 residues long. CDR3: CASRDKDQPQHF. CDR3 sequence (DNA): TGTGCCAGTAGGGACAAAGATCAGCCCCAGCATTTT.

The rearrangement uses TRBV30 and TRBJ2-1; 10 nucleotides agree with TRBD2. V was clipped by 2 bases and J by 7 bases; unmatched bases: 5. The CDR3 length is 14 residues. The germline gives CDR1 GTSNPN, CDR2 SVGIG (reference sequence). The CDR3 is CAWSRAGGPNEQFF. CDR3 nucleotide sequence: TGTGCCTGGAGTAGAGCGGGGGGGCCGAATGAGCAGTTCTTC.

CDR3 coding DNA: TGTGCCAGCAGCCCCCGGCGGCTCTCTGGGGCCAACGTCCTGACTTTC. Residues: CASSPRRLSGANVLTF. The rearrangement links TRBV9 to TRBJ2-6; D not resolved. The V and J ends lost 4 bases and 0 bases respectively, with 11 bases between them. The CDR3 covers 16 residues. Germline CDR1 SGDLS, CDR2 YYNGEE.

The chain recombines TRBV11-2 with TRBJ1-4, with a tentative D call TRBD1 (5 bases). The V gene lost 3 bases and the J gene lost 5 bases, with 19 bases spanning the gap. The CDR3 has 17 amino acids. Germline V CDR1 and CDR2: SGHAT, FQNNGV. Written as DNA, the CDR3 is TGTGCCAGCAGCTTGTGGGGAGGGGCAGTTGGCAATGAAAAACTGTTTTTT. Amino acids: CASSLWGGAVGNEKLFF.

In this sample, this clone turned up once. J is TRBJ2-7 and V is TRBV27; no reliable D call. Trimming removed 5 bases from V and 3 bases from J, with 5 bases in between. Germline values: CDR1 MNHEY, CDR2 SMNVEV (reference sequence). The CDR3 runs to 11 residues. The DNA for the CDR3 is TGTGCCAGCAGTCCACTCTACGAGCAGTACTTC. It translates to CASSPLYEQYF.

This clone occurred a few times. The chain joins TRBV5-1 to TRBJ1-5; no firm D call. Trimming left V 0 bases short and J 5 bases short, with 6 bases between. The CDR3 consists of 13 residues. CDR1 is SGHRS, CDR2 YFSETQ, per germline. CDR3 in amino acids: CASSLGSDQPQHF. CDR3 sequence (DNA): TGCGCCAGCAGCTTGGGGAGCGATCAGCCCCAGCATTTT.

This CDR3 is CASSDRGNTIYF. The CDR3 coding sequence is TGCGCCAGCAGTGACAGGGGGAACACCATATATTTT. The rearrangement links TRBV10-2 to TRBJ1-3; 7 bases are shared with TRBD1. Germline lookup yields CDR1 WSHSY and CDR2 SAAADI. CDR3 length: 12 residues. The ends lost 3 bases at V and 7 bases at J; junction bases unmatched: 0.

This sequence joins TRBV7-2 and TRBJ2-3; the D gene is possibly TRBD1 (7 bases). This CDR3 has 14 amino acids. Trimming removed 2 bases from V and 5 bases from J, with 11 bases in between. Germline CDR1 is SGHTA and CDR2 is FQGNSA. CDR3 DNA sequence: TGTGCCAGCAGCTTACGACAGGGAGGAGATACGCAGTATTTT. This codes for CASSLRQGGDTQYF.

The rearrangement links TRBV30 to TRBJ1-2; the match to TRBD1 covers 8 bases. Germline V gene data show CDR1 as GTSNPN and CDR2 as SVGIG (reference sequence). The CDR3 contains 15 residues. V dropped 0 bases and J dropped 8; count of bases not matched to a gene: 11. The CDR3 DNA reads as TGTGCCTGGAGTGTACTTTTGACAGGGGCAGACGGCTACACCTTC. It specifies CAWSVLLTGADGYTF.

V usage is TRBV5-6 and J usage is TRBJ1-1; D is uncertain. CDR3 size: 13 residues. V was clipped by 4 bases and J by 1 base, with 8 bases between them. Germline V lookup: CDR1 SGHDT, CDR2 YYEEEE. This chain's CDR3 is CASSTDTNTEAFF. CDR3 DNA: TGTGCCAGCAGCACCGACACGAACACTGAAGCTTTCTTT.

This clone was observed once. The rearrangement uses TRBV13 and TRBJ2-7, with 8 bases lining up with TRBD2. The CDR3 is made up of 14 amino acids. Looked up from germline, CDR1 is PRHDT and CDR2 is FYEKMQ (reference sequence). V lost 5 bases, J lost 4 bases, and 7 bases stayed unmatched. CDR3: CASSLRRGGYEQYF. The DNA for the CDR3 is TGTGCCAGCAGCCTACGACGGGGGGGATACGAGCAGTACTTC.

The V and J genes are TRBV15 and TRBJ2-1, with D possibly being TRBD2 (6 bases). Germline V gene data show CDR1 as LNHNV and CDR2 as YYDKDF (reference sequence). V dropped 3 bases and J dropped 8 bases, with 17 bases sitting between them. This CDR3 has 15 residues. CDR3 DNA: TGTGCCACCAGCAGGGGAACAACTAGCATCCATGAGCAGTTCTTC. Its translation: CATSRGTTSIHEQFF.

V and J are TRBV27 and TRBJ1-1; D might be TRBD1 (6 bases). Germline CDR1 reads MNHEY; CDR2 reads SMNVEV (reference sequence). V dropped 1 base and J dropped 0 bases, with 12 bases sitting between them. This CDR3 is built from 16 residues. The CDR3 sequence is CASSLLGAILNTEAFF. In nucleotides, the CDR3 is TGTGCCAGCAGTTTATTGGGGGCGATACTGAACACTGAAGCTTTCTTT.

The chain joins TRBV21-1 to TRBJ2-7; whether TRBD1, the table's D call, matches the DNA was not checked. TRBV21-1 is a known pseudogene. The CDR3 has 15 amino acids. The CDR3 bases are TGTGCCAGCAGCAAAATCTGGACAGGGTCCTACGAGCAGTACTTC. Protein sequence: CASSKIWTGSYEQYF.